This TCR beta chain was captured by sequencing in a study of CD8 T cells in ankylosing spondylitis. The CDR3 consists of 17 residues. Germline V lookup: CDR1 LNHDA, CDR2 SQIVND (reference sequence). Trimming took 4 bases from V and 1 from J, leaving 19 bases between them. Researchers built TCR beta libraries using quantitative 5'-RACE with molecular barcodes. Each CDR3 protein gets one entry after TCRdb re-called the 5' RACE reads with MiXCR. In the table there are around 340,000 distinct CDR3 sequences, roughly 15% of which are singletons. This clonotype occurred a few times. The receptor was derived from a male donor with ankylosing spondylitis or in good health (not recorded which). Specimen: blood, either unsorted or a sorted T cell fraction (not recorded which). The V call is TRBV19, the J call TRBJ1-1; D unresolved. CDR3 nucleotides: TGTGCCAGTAGTAGAGACCCAGGTTTAAGCGGGAACACTGAAGCTTTCTTT. Translating gives CASSRDPGLSGNTEAFF.